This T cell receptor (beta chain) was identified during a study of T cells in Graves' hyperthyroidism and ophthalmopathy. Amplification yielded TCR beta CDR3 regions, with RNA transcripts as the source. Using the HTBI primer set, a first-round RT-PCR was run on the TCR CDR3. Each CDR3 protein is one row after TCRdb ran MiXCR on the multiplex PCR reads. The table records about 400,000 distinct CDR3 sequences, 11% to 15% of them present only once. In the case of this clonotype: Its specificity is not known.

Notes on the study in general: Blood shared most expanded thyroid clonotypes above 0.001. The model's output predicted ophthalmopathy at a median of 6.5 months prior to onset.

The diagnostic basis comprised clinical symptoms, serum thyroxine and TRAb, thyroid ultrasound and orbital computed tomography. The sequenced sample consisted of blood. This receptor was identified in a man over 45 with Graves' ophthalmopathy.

The CDR3 loop reads CASSLKTGQTKNIQYF. The CDR3 bases are TGCGCCAGCAGCTTGAAGACGGGACAGACCAAAAACATTCAGTACTTC. The V gene is TRBV5-1, the J gene TRBJ2-4, with 7 nucleotides matching TRBD1. V lost 1 base to trimming and J lost 2 bases; unmatched junction nucleotides: 6. Germline CDR1 is SGHRS and CDR2 is YFSETQ. CDR3 length equals 16 residues.